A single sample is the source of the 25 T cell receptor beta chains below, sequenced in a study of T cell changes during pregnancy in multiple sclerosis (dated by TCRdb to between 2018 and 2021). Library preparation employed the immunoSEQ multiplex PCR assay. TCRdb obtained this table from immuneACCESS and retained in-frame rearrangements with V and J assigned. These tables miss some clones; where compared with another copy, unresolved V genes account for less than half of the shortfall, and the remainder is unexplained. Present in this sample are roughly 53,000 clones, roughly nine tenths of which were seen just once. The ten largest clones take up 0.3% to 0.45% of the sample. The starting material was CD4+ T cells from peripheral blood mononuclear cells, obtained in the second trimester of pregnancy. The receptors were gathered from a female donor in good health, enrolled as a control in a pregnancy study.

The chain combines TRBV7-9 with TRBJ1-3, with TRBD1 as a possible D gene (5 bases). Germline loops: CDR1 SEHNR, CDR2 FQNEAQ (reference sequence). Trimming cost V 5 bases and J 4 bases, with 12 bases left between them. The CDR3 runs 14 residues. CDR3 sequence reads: CASSLGGTGNTIYF. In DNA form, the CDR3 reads TGTGCCAGCAGCCTCGGGGGTACAGGAAACACCATATATTTT.

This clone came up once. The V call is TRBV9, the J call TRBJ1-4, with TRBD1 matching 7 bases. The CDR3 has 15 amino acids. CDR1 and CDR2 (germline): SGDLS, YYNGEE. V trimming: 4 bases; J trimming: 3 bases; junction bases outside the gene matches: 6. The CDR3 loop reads CASSPGTVSNEKLFF. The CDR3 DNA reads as TGTGCCAGCAGCCCGGGGACAGTTTCTAATGAAAAACTGTTTTTT.

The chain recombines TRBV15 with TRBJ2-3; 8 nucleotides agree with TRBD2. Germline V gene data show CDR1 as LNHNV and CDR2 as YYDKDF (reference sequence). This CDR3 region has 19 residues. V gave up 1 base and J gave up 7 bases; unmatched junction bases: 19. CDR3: CATSRVRVRTRGGFNTQYF. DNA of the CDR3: TGTGCCACCAGCAGAGTCCGAGTCCGAACCCGGGGGGGATTTAATACGCAGTATTTT.

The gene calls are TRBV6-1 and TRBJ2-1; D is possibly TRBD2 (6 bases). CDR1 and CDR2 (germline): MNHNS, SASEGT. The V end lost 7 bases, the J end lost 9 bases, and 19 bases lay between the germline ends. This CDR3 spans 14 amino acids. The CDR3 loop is CASTKTSYPGEQFF. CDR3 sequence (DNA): TGTGCCAGCACAAAGACTAGTTATCCGGGTGAGCAGTTCTTC.

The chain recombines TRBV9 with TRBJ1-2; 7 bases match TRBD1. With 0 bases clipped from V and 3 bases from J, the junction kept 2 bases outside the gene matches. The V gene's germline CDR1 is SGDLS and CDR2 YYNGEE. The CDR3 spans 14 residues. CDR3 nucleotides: TGTGCCAGCAGCGTAGGGCAGGGGGACTATGGCTACACCTTC. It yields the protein CASSVGQGDYGYTF. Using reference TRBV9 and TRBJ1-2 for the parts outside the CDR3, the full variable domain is DSGVTQTPKHLITATGQRVTLRCSPRSGDLSVYWYQQSLDQGLQFLIQYYNGEERAKGNILERFSAQQFPDLHSELNLSSLELGDSALYFCASSVGQGDYGYTFGSGTRLTVV.

The CDR3 loop reads CAASRGGANLVFF. DNA for the CDR3: TGTGCCGCAAGTAGGGGGGGCGCGAATTTAGTTTTCTTT. V is TRBV30 and J is TRBJ1-1; D possibly corresponds to TRBD1 (6 bases). V was trimmed by 8 bases and J by 13 bases, leaving 26 bases between them. The CDR3 loop spans 13 amino acids. Per germline, CDR1 GTSNPN and CDR2 SVGIG (reference sequence).

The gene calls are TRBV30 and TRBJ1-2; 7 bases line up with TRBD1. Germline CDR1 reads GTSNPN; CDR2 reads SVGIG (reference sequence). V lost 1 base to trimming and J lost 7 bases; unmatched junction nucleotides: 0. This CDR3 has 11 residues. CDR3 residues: CAWSAGGGYTF. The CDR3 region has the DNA TGTGCCTGGAGTGCAGGGGGTGGCTACACCTTC.

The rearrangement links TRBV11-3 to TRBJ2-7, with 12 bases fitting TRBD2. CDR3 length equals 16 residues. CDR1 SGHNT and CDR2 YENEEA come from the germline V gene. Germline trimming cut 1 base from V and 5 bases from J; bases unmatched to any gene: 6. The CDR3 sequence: CASSLGLAGAGDEQYF. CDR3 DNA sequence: TGTGCCAGCAGCTTAGGACTAGCGGGGGCCGGCGACGAGCAGTACTTC.

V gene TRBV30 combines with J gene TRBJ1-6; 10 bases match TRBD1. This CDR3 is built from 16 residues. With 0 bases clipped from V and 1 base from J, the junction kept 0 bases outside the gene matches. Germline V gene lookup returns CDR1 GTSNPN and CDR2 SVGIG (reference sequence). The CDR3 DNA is TGTGCCTGGAGTGTGGACAGGGGGTCCTATAATTCACCCCTCCACTTT. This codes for CAWSVDRGSYNSPLHF. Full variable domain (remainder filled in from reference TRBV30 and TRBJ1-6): SQTIHQWPATLVQPVGSPLSLECTVEGTSNPNLYWYRQAAGRGLQLLFYSVGIGQISSEVPQNLSASRPQDRQFILSSKKLLLSDSGFYLCAWSVDRGSYNSPLHFGNGTRLTVT.

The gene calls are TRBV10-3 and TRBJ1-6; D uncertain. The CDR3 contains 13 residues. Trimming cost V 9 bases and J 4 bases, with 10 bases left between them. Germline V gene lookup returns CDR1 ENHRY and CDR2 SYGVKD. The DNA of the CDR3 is TGTGCCATTGCGGAACTTTATAATTCACCCCTCCACTTT. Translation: CAIAELYNSPLHF.

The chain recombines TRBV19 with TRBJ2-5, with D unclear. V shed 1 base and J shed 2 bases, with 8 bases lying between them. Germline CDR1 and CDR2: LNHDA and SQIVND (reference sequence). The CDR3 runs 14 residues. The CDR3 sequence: CASSIGLDQETQYF. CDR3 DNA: TGTGCCAGTAGTATAGGACTGGATCAAGAGACCCAGTACTTC.

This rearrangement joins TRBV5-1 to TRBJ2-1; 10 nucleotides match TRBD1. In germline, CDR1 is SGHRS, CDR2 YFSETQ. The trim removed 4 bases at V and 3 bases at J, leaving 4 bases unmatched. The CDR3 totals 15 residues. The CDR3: CASSAWTGGYNEQFF. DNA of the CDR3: TGCGCCAGCAGCGCCTGGACAGGGGGCTACAATGAGCAGTTCTTC.

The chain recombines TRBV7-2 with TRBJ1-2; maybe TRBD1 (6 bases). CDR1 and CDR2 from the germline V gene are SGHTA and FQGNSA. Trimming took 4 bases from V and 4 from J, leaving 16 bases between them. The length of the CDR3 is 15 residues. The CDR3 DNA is TGTGCCAGCAGCTCCAACGGGGGGGGCGGCTATGGCTACACCTTC. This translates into CASSSNGGGGYGYTF.

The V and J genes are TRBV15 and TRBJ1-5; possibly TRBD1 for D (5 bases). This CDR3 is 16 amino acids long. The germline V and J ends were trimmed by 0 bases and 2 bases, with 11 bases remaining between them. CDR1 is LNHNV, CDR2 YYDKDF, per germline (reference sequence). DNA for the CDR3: TGTGCCACCAGCAGAGATCTGTGGGGGGGCAATCAGCCCCAGCATTTT. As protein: CATSRDLWGGNQPQHF.

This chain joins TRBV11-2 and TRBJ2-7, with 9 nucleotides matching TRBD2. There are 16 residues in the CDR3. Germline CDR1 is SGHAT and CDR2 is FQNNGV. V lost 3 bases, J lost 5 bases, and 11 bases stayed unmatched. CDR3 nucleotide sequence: TGTGCCAGCAGCTTCGCGGGTAGCGGGGGCCGGGACGAGCAGTACTTC. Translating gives CASSFAGSGGRDEQYF.

In DNA, the CDR3 is TGCGCCAGCAGAATCGGGGAAAGGAATTCACCCCTCCACTTT. Translating gives CASRIGERNSPLHF. The chain is built from TRBV5-1 and TRBJ1-6; D remains ambiguous. The length of the CDR3 is 14 residues. The germline V gene has CDR1 SGHRS and CDR2 YFSETQ. Trimming left V 5 bases short and J 7 bases short, with 13 bases between.

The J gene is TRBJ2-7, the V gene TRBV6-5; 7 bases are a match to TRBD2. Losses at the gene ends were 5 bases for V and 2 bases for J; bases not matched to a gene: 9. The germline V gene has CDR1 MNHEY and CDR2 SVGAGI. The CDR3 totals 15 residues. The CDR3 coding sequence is TGTGCCAGCAGTCGCGTTACCCGGGGGGCCTACGAGCAGTACTTC. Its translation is CASSRVTRGAYEQYF.

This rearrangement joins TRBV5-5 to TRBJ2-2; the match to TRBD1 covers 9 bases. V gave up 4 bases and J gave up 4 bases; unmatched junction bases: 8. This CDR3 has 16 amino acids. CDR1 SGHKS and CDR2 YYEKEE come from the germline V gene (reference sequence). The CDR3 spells CASSGPGQGSTGELFF. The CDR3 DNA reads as TGTGCCAGCAGCGGCCCGGGACAGGGAAGCACCGGGGAGCTGTTTTTT.

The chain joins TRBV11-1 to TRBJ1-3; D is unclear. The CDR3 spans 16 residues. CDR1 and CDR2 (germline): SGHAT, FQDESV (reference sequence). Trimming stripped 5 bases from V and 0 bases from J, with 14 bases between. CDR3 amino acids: CASSRATASSGNTIYF. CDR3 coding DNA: TGTGCCAGCAGCCGAGCGACTGCGAGCTCTGGAAACACCATATATTTT.

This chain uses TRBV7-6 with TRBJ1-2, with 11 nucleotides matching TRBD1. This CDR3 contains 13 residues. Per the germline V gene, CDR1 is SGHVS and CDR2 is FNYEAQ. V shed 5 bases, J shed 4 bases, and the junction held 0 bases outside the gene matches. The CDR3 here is CASSGTGGYGYTF. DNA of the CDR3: TGTGCCAGCAGCGGGACAGGGGGCTATGGCTACACCTTC.

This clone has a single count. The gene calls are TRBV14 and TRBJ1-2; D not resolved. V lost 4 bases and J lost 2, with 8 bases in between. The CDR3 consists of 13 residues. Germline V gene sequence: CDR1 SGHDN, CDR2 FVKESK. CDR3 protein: CASSLEENYGYTF. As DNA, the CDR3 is TGTGCCAGCAGCCTAGAGGAGAACTATGGCTACACCTTC.

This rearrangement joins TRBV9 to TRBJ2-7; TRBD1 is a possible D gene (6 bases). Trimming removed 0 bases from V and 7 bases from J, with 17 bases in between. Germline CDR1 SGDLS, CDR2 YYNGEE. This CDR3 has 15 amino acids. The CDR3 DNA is TGTGCCAGCAGCGTAGAAAGGGGGTATTCGGGAGAGCAGTACTTC. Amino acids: CASSVERGYSGEQYF.

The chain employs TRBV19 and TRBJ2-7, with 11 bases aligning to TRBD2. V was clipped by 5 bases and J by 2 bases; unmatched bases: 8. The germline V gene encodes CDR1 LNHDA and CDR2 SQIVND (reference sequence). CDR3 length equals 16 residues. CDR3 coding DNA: TGTGCCAGTAGTGGCAGGCTAGCGGGGGGCACCTACGAGCAGTACTTC. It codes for CASSGRLAGGTYEQYF. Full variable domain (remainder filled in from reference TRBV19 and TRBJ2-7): DGGITQSPKYLFRKEGQNVTLSCEQNLNHDAMYWYRQDPGQGLRLIYYSQIVNDFQKGDIAEGYSVSREKKESFPLTVTSAQKNPTAFYLCASSGRLAGGTYEQYFGPGTRLTVT.

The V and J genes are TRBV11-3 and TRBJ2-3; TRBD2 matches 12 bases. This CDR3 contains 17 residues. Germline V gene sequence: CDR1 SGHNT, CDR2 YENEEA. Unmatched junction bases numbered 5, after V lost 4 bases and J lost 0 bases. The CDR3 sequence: CASSSRTSGTSTDTQYF. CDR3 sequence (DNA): TGTGCCAGCAGCTCCAGGACTAGCGGGACCAGCACAGATACGCAGTATTTT.

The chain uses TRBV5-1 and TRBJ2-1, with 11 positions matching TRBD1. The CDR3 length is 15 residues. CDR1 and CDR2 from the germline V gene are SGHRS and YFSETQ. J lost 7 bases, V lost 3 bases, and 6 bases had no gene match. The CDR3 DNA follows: TGCGCCAGCAGCTCTCGGACAGGGGGCAAGAATGAGCAGTTCTTC. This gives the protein CASSSRTGGKNEQFF.